This T cell receptor beta chain is from a study of Graves' ophthalmopathy and Graves' hyperthyroidism. Study information: Peripheral blood samples were taken at initial diagnosis, before any treatment. Study findings and constraints: Most thyroid clonotypes expanded beyond 0.001 frequency were also found in blood. At about 69% sensitivity and approximately 74% specificity, the model predicted progression of the ophthalmopathy.

This clonotype was recorded many times. What it binds is not known. Trimming took 5 bases from V and 3 from J, leaving 17 bases between them. The V gene's germline CDR1 is SGHVS and CDR2 FQNEAQ. The CDR3 has 16 amino acids. The authors amplified TCR beta CDR3 regions from RNA transcripts. Second-round multiplex PCR came after a first-round RT-PCR that employed HTBI primers. Each CDR3 protein is one row after TCRdb ran MiXCR on the multiplex PCR reads. The table has about 700,000 distinct CDR3 sequences, about two fifths seen once. Other autoimmune diseases, uncontrolled infections, pregnancy or lactation excluded patients from enrollment.

This clonotype was obtained from an adult man with Graves' ophthalmopathy. The sequencing sample was made of peripheral blood. The chain is built from TRBV7-8 and TRBJ1-3; D is possibly TRBD1 (6 bases). The CDR3 sequence: CASSPRGRGIGNTIYF. The CDR3 region has the DNA TGTGCCAGCAGCCCTCGGGGCAGGGGTATTGGAAACACCATATATTTT. Full variable domain (rest looked up from reference TRBV7-8 and TRBJ1-3): GAGVSQSPRYKVAKRGQDVALRCDPISGHVSLFWYQQALGQGPEFLTYFQNEAQLDKSGLPSDRFFAERPEGSVSTLKIQRTQQEDSAVYLCASSPRGRGIGNTIYFGEGSWLTVV.